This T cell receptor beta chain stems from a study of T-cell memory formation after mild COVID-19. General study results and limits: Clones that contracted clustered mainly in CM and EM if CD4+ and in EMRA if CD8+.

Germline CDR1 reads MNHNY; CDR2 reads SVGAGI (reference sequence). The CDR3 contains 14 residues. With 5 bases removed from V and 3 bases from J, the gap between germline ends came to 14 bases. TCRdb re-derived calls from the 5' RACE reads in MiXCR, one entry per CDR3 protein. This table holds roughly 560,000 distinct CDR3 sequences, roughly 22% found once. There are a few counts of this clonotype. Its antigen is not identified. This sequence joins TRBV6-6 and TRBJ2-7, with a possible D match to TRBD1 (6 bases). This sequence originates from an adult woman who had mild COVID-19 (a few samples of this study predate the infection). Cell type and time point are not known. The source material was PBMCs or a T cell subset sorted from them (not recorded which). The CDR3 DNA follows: TGTGCCAGCAGTCACCGGGACACGCGCTACGAGCAGTACTTC. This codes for CASSHRDTRYEQYF.